What follows are 16 T cell receptor beta chains derived from one specimen sequenced in a study of T cells expressing NK-cell markers. TCRdb reprocessed the 5' RACE reads and reports one entry per CDR3 protein, with no DNA. The specimen's table records roughly 300,000 distinct CDR3 sequences. The sample comprised blood T cells: a sorted CD56 or NKG2C T cell subset, CD4+ or CD8+ T cells, or bulk PBMC T cells (not recorded which). Every receptor here comes from a woman between 18 and 70 years old in good health.

The V gene is TRBV5-1, the J gene TRBJ2-1; the D call from TCRdb, TRBD2, cannot be confirmed without DNA. CDR1 and CDR2 from the germline V gene are SGHRS and YFSETQ. The CDR3 consists of 16 residues. CDR3 amino acids: CASSSASGRTYNEQFF.

The chain joins TRBV12-3 or TRBV12-4 to TRBJ2-2; as DNA is missing, the TRBD2 call by TCRdb cannot be tested. CDR3 length: 15 amino acids. The CDR3 reads CASGSVAGHTGELFF.

The chain joins TRBV7-2 to TRBJ2-5; absent DNA, TCRdb's TRBD1 call cannot be checked. The CDR3 totals 16 residues. Germline V lookup: CDR1 SGHTA, CDR2 FQGNSA. CDR3 in amino acids: CASSRTGTLLKETQYF.

The rearrangement joins TRBV6-1 to TRBJ2-1; checking the TCRdb D call of TRBD1 is not possible without DNA. The CDR3 sequence is 14 residues long. The V gene's germline CDR1 is MNHNS and CDR2 SASEGT. The CDR3 region is CATRGYGYHNEQFF.

The chain links TRBV12-3 or TRBV12-4 to TRBJ1-2. CDR3 length: 13 amino acids. This CDR3 is CASSQKDNYGYTF.

The genes are TRBV6-6 and TRBJ2-5; TCRdb selects TRBD2, and the lack of DNA leaves this call unchecked. The germline gives CDR1 MNHNY, CDR2 SVGAGI (reference sequence). The CDR3 runs 13 residues. CDR3 loop: CASSYQGGETQYF.

The V and J genes are TRBV6-5 and TRBJ2-7. CDR1 and CDR2 from the germline V gene are MNHEY and SVGAGI. The CDR3 is made up of 11 amino acids. The CDR3 loop is CASTNHHEQYF.

V usage is TRBV7-2 and J usage is TRBJ2-3; lacking DNA, the TRBD2 call made by TCRdb goes unchecked. CDR3 length equals 16 residues. CDR1 is SGHTA, CDR2 FQGNSA, per germline. This CDR3 is CASSLWKARGTDTQYF.

The CDR3 sequence: CAISEPPRRGRTGLELFF. The rearrangement uses TRBV10-3 and TRBJ1-4. The CDR3 runs to 18 residues. Germline loops: CDR1 ENHRY, CDR2 SYGVKD.

The chain carries TRBV12-3 or TRBV12-4 and TRBJ2-7. The CDR3 is 14 amino acids. This chain's CDR3 is CASSPEVGAYEQYF.

J is TRBJ2-5 and V is TRBV3-1; TCRdb returns TRBD2, unconfirmable since there is no DNA. Germline CDR1 and CDR2: LGHDT and YNNKEL (reference sequence). The CDR3 has 16 residues. CDR3 protein: CASSQGGGRGGETQYF.

This sequence joins TRBV10-3 and TRBJ2-3; without DNA, the TCRdb call of TRBD1 cannot be checked. The CDR3 length is 16 residues. CDR1 is ENHRY and CDR2 is SYGVKD in the germline V gene. CDR3 protein: CAISESGPGVTDTQYF.

The V call is TRBV4-3, the J call TRBJ2-1; TCRdb's D call, TRBD1, is unchecked because there is no DNA. Germline CDR1 LGHNA, CDR2 YSLEER. The CDR3 is made up of 11 amino acids. The CDR3 here is CASSRGNEQFF.

The chain uses TRBV12-3 or TRBV12-4 and TRBJ2-3. The CDR3 totals 11 residues. The CDR3 spells CASREVDTQYF.

Here the CDR3 reads CSVERGGPADTQYF. This sequence joins TRBV29-1 and TRBJ2-3; the TCRdb D gene call, TRBD2, has no DNA to confirm it. Germline V gives CDR1 SQVTM, CDR2 ANQGSEA. The CDR3 contains 14 residues.

The chain is built from TRBV7-6 and TRBJ1-1; TCRdb returns TRBD1, unconfirmable since there is no DNA. Germline CDR1 is SGHVS and CDR2 is FNYEAQ. The CDR3 totals 15 residues. The CDR3 region is CASSWDSLEHTEAFF.